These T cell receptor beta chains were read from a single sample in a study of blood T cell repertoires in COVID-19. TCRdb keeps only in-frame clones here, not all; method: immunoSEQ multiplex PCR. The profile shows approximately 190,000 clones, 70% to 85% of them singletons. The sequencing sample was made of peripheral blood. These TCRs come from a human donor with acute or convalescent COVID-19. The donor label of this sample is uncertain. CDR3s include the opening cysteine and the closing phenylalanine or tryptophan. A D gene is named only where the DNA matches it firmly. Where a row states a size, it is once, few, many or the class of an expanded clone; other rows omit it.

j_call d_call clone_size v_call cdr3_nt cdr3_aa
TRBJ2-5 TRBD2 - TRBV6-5 TGTGCCAGCAGCTACGGACTAGCGGAGACCCAGTACTTC CASSYGLAETQYF
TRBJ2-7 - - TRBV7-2 TGTGCCAGCAGCAGGGGTTACGAGCAGTACTTC CASSRGYEQYF
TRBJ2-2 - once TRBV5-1 TGCGCCAGCAGCCCTGCCTCGACAGGGAACACCGGGGAGCTGTTTTTT CASSPASTGNTGELFF
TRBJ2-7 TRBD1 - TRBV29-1 TGCAGCGCCGGACAGGGGGCAGACGAGCAGTACTTC CSAGQGADEQYF
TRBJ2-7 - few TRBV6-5 TGTGCCAGCAGTTACTCCGGGGTAGGGGGTCCCTACGAGCAGTACTTC CASSYSGVGGPYEQYF
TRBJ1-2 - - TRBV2 TGTGCCAGCAGCGACTATAACTATGGCTACACCTTC CASSDYNYGYTF
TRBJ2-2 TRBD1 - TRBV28 TGTGCCAGCAGAATACAGGGGTACACCGGGGAGCTGTTTTTT CASRIQGYTGELFF
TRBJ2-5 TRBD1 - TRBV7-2 TGTGCCAGCAGCTCCCAGACAGGGGGTGTGGAGACCCAGTACTTC CASSSQTGGVETQYF
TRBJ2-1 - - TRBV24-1 TGTGCCACCAGTGATTCCGCAGACACTTTAGGGGGGCAGTTCTTC CATSDSADTLGGQFF
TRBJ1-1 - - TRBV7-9 TGTGCCAGCAGCTTAGAGACAGGCGGCGCTTTCTTT CASSLETGGAFF
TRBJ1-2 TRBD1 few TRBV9 TGTGCCAGCAGCGGCGGGACAGGGATTGGTTACACCTTC CASSGGTGIGYTF
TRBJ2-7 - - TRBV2 TGTGCCAGCAGTGACCACGGTGGGGGGGCAGGCCCCTACGAGCAGTACTTC CASSDHGGGAGPYEQYF
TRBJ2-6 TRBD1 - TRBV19 TGTGCCAGTAGTCCGACAGGGGCGTCTGGGGCCAACGTCCTGACTTTC CASSPTGASGANVLTF
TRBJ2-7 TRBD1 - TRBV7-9 TGTGCCAGCAGCTGGCGGACAGGGCAATACGAGCAGTACTTC CASSWRTGQYEQYF
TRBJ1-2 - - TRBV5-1 TGCGCCAGCAGCCCCCCGGGGGTTCAGTATGGCTACACCTTC CASSPPGVQYGYTF
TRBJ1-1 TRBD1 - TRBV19 TGTGCCAGTACCTGGACAGGGGGCCGTAGAGGCACTGAAGCTTTCTTT CASTWTGGRRGTEAFF
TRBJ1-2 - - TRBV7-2 TGTGCCAGCAGCTTAGTTGAGGGGGTGAGTGGCTACACCTTC CASSLVEGVSGYTF
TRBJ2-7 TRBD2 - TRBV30 TGTGCCTGGGCCTTTGGCGGGAGTTCTTACGAGCAGTACTTC CAWAFGGSSYEQYF
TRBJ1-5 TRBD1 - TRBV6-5 TGTGCCAGCAGCGTGGACAGGGCATATCAGCCCCAGCATTTT CASSVDRAYQPQHF
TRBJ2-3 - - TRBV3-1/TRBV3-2 TGTGCCAGCAGCCCATCACTAGGTTCAGATACGCAGTATTTT CASSPSLGSDTQYF
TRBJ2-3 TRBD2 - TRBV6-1 TGTGCCAGCAGTGAGGCGGGGGTAAGCACAGATACGCAGTATTTT CASSEAGVSTDTQYF
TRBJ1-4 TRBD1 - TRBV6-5 TGTGCCAGCAGACAGGGGCTTAATGAAAAACTGTTTTTT CASRQGLNEKLFF
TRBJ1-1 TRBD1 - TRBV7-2 TGTGCCAGCAGCTCGACAGGGGAAAGGTACACTGAAGCTTTCTTT CASSSTGERYTEAFF
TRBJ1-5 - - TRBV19 TGTGCCAGTAGTATCAGACATAGCAATCAGCCCCAGCATTTT CASSIRHSNQPQHF
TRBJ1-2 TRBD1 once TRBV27 TGTGCCAGCAGTTCCATGACAGGGGCTAACTATGGCTACACCTTC CASSSMTGANYGYTF
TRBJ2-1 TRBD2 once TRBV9 TGTGCCAGCAGCGTAGGATTAGCGGGAGGGCCGTTTTTCAATGAGCAGTTCTTC CASSVGLAGGPFFNEQFF
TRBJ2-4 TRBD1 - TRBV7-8 TGTGCCAGCAGCTTAGATTGGGGACAGAGATTGGGCAAAAACATTCAGTACTTC CASSLDWGQRLGKNIQYF
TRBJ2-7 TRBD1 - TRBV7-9 TGTGCCAGCAAGTGGACAGGGGGTTCCTACGAGCAGTACTTC CASKWTGGSYEQYF
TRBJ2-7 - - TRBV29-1 TGCAGCGTTGCAGCAGGGAGGGAGCAGTACTTC CSVAAGREQYF
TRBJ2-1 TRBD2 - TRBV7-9 TGTGCCAGCACCCCGGGACTAGCTTCCTACAATGAGCAGTTCTTC CASTPGLASYNEQFF
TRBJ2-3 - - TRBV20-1 TGCAGTGCTAGCTCCGGTACGCAGTATTTT CSASSGTQYF
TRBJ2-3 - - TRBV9 TGTGCCAGCAGCTCCAGGACTTTCACAGATACGCAGTATTTT CASSSRTFTDTQYF
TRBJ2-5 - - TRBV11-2 TGTGCCAGCAGCTTGAGAAGGGGGCAAGAGACCCAGTACTTC CASSLRRGQETQYF
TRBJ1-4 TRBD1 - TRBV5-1 TGCGCCAGCAGCTTGACGGGACAGGGAGGGGGTGAAAAACTGTTTTTT CASSLTGQGGGEKLFF
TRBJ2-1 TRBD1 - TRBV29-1 TGCAGCGAGGGACAGGGGGCTTACAATGAGCAGTTCTTC CSEGQGAYNEQFF
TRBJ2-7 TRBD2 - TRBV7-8 TGTGCCAGCAGCTTCGGGCGGACTAGCGGGCGTTCCTACGAGCAGTACTTC CASSFGRTSGRSYEQYF
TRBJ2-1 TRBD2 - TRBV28 TGTGCCAGCAGCCCATACTCGGCTAGCGGGAGTAGCGATGAGCAGTTCTTC CASSPYSASGSSDEQFF
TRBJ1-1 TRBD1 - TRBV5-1 TGCGCCAGCAGCGCAAGCCCGGGACAGGGGAACACTGAAGCTTTCTTT CASSASPGQGNTEAFF
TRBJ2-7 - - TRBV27 TGTGCCAGCAGTCCTACTCGGACAATTTCCGATTTCGAGCAGTACTTC CASSPTRTISDFEQYF